The sequence of this TCR beta chain was determined in a study of vaccination and CD4 T cells after COVID-19. The CDR3 runs 15 residues. Turning to this clonotype: Its antigen is undetermined.

The sample's treatment: roughly 10-day PBMC culture with coronavirus spike peptide pools or control peptides (ViraFEST assay). These CD4+ T cells came from approximately ten-day cultures by negative selection. The study sequenced cultured CD4+ T cell DNA using the Oncomine TCR Beta short-read assay. MiXCR, applied by TCRdb to the PCR reads, yields one record per CDR3 protein. Seen here are around 12,000 distinct CDR3 sequences, 76% observed once, and the top ten hold around 26%. Material: CD4+ T cells from blood, cultured in vitro. The sequence came from a human donor who had recovered from COVID-19. The V and J genes are TRBV21-1 and TRBJ2-5; the table's D call of TRBD1 was not tested on the DNA. TRBV21-1 is noted as a pseudogene. CDR3 nucleotide sequence: TGTGCCAGCAGCAATGCCGTACAGGGTGGAGAGACCCAGTACTTC. This encodes CASSNAVQGGETQYF.